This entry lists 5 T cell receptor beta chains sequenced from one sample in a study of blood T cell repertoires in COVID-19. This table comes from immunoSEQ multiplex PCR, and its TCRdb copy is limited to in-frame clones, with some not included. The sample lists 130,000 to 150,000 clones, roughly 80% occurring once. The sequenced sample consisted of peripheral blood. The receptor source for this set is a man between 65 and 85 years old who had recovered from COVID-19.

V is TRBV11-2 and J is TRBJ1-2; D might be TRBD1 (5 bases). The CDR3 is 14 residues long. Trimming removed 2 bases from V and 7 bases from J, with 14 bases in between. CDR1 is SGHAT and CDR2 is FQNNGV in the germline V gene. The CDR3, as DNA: TGTGCCAGCAGCTTAATTCCGGGGAGGGGTGGCTACACCTTC. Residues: CASSLIPGRGGYTF.

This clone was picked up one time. CDR3 sequence: CASSLAQSRLEFAYNEQFF. CDR3 nucleotide sequence: TGTGCCAGCAGCTTAGCGCAAAGTCGACTAGAGTTCGCCTACAATGAGCAGTTCTTC. The chain is built from TRBV7-8 and TRBJ2-1; weak D call: TRBD2 (6 bases). Germline CDR1 reads SGHVS; CDR2 reads FQNEAQ. The CDR3 covers 19 residues. The V gene lost 0 bases and the J gene lost 2 bases, with 20 bases spanning the gap.

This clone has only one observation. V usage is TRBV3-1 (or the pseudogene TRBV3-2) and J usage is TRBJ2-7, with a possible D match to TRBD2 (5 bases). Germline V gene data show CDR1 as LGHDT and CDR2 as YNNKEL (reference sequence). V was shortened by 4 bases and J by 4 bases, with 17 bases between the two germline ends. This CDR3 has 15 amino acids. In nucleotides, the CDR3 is TGTGCCAGCAGCCCCCCCCGGGGAACCGGGTACGAGCAGTACTTC. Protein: CASSPPRGTGYEQYF.

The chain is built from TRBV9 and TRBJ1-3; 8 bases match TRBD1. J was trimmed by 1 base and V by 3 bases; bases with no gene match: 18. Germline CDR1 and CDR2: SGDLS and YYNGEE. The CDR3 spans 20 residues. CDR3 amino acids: CASSARDRRIIGDSGNTIYF. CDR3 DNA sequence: TGTGCCAGCAGCGCAAGGGACAGGAGGATTATTGGCGATTCTGGAAACACCATATATTTT.

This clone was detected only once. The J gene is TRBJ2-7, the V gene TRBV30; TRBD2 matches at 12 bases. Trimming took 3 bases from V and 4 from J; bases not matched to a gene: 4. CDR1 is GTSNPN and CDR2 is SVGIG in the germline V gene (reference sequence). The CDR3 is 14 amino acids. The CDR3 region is CAWRLAGGLYEQYF. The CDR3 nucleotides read TGTGCCTGGAGGCTAGCGGGAGGGCTTTACGAGCAGTACTTC.